The clone carrying this T cell receptor beta chain was recorded at least ten times. What it binds is unknown. A read error may explain this, as a much larger clone is one base away. Time point denoted: persistent/refractory GD, antithyroid drugs over 5 years with positive TRAb. Making the TCR library involved RNA that had been extracted from PBMCs. A blood draw put approximately 9 milliliters of peripheral blood into EDTA tubes. V trimming: 8 bases; J trimming: 1 base; junction bases outside the gene matches: 4. Germline loops: CDR1 MNHEY, CDR2 SVGEGT. The CDR3 covers 13 residues. This sample is drawn from a study of regulatory T cells in long-lasting Graves disease. Study-wide context: Those with persistent Graves' disease had received antithyroid drugs for over 5 years with positive TSH receptor antibodies.

Points from the study as a whole: Shared public clonotypes totalled over 2,500 in persistent patients, compared with around 930 in new patients. TRBV28, TRBJ1-2 and TRBJ2-5 were segments that persistent disease favored.

CDR3-region Arm-PCR and iRepertoire HTBI primers produced the TCR beta libraries. TCRdb re-analysed the multiplex PCR reads in MiXCR, keeping a single row per CDR3 protein. The data contain about 460,000 distinct CDR3 sequences, about 22% of them singletons. The starting material was peripheral blood mononuclear cells (PBMCs), obtained when the disease was refractory, from a patient treated with antithyroid drugs. The chain recombines TRBV6-2 or TRBV6-3 with TRBJ2-5; 7 bases match TRBD1. This clonotype was obtained from a female donor with Graves disease. DNA of the CDR3: TGTGCCAGCGGCCGGGACAGCCAAGAGACCCAGTACTTC. It codes for CASGRDSQETQYF.